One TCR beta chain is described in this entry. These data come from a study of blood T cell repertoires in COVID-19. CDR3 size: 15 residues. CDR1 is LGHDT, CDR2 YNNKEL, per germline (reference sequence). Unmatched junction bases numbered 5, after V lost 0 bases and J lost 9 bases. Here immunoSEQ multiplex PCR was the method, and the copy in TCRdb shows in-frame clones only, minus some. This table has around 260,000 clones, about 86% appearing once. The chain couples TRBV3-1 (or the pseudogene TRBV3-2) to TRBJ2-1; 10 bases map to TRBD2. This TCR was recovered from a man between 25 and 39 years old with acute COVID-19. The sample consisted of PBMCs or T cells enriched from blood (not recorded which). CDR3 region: CASSQDGAGGSEQFF. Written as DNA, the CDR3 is TGTGCCAGCAGCCAAGACGGAGCGGGAGGGAGTGAGCAGTTCTTC.